Listed below are T cell receptor beta chains from one sample, sequenced in a study of blood T cell repertoires in COVID-19. The method was immunoSEQ multiplex PCR; TCRdb's version includes in-frame clones alone and lacks a portion of them. The table shows 260,000 or so clones, with 84% occurring only once. Sequenced: peripheral blood. These receptors all stem from a human donor in a cohort sampled during active COVID-19. The CDR3 runs from the conserved cysteine through the conserved F or W. The D gene is left open where the match is weak. Clone size is stated in some rows and not others, as once, few, many or a class when expanded.

DNA	CDR3	D	J	V	size
TGTGCCAGCAGCTTACGCATGACAGGGTTGGATGGCTACACCTTC	CASSLRMTGLDGYTF	TRBD1	TRBJ1-2	TRBV2	-
TGTGCCAGCAGCCGGATCGGGACAACTCCTAGCACAGATACGCAGTATTTT	CASSRIGTTPSTDTQYF	-	TRBJ2-3	TRBV3-1/TRBV3-2	-
TGTGCCAGTAGTAAGGACAGGGGGCTGCAAGAGACCCAGTACTTC	CASSKDRGLQETQYF	TRBD1	TRBJ2-5	TRBV19	-
TGTGCCAGCCGGGACTTGGCCTACGAGCAGTACTTC	CASRDLAYEQYF	-	TRBJ2-7	TRBV6-5	many
TGCAGCGTTGGCACCATAGCGGGGGGCGGGACCCAGTACTTC	CSVGTIAGGGTQYF	TRBD2	TRBJ2-5	TRBV29-1	-
TGTGCCAGCACCCCGGGACTGGCCACAGATACGCAGTATTTT	CASTPGLATDTQYF	-	TRBJ2-3	TRBV5-4	-
TGTGCCAGCAGCCCGCGGACAGGGAGAAATGAAAAACTGTTTTTT	CASSPRTGRNEKLFF	TRBD1	TRBJ1-4	TRBV5-5	once
TGTGCCACCAGGAGGGAGGGCGCAGATACGCAGTATTTT	CATRREGADTQYF	TRBD2	TRBJ2-3	TRBV24-1	-
TGTGCCAGCAGCCAAGATCTACGAGCGGTGGGGCAGTACTTC	CASSQDLRAVGQYF	-	TRBJ2-7	TRBV3-1/TRBV3-2	-
TGCGCCAGCAGATTGACTAGCGGGGGGATTTTGGATACGCAGTATTTT	CASRLTSGGILDTQYF	TRBD2	TRBJ2-3	TRBV10-2	-
TGTGCCAGCAGCTTAGGAGGGATTCAAAACTATGGCTACACCTTC	CASSLGGIQNYGYTF	-	TRBJ1-2	TRBV7-9	-
TGTGCCAGCAGCCCAGGGACTAGCGGGAGTATCGCCTACAATGAGCAGTTCTTC	CASSPGTSGSIAYNEQFF	TRBD2	TRBJ2-1	TRBV3-1/TRBV3-2	-
TGTGCCAGCAATCGACAGGGTATAGTCCCTAATGAAAAACTGTTTTTT	CASNRQGIVPNEKLFF	TRBD1	TRBJ1-4	TRBV2	-
TGTGCCAGCAGCCACCCCACGTGGACAAAGAACACTGAAGCTTTCTTT	CASSHPTWTKNTEAFF	-	TRBJ1-1	TRBV14	-
TGCGCCAGCAGCCACCCGGGGGAAGAGCAGTTCTTC	CASSHPGEEQFF	-	TRBJ2-1	TRBV5-1	-
TGTGCCAGCAGCCCCCAGATCTACAATGAGCAGTTCTTC	CASSPQIYNEQFF	-	TRBJ2-1	TRBV14	-
TGTGCCACTCAGGGGAACACTGAAGCTTTCTTT	CATQGNTEAFF	-	TRBJ1-1	TRBV28	few
TGTGCCAGCAGAAGGGCCCCAGCGGGAGTAAATGAAAAACTGTTTTTT	CASRRAPAGVNEKLFF	-	TRBJ1-4	TRBV27	-
TGTGCCACCAGCCTACCTCTAGGTCCCGAGCAGTACTTC	CATSLPLGPEQYF	-	TRBJ2-7	TRBV24-1	-
TGCGCCAGCACCCCCCCGGGACAGGGGTATGGCTACACCTTC	CASTPPGQGYGYTF	TRBD1	TRBJ1-2	TRBV5-1	-
TGTGCCAGCCGCGCCATACTAGCATTAATCAATGAGCAGTTCTTC	CASRAILALINEQFF	-	TRBJ2-1	TRBV21-1	-
TGTGCCAGCAGTTTGGGACAGACATACGAGCAGTACTTC	CASSLGQTYEQYF	TRBD1	TRBJ2-7	TRBV12-3/TRBV12-4	-
TGTGCCAGCAGGGACCCGGGGGGAGAGACCCAGTACTTC	CASRDPGGETQYF	TRBD2	TRBJ2-5	TRBV12-3/TRBV12-4	-
TGTGCCAGCAGAAGCCTCGGGGGCGAGCAGTACTTC	CASRSLGGEQYF	-	TRBJ2-7	TRBV28	-
TGTGCCAGCAGACAGGGGACCACAGATACGCAGTATTTT	CASRQGTTDTQYF	TRBD1	TRBJ2-3	TRBV6-5	-
TGTGCCAGCAGCCTCAATCTAGCGGGAGAGGGCGATACGCAGTATTTT	CASSLNLAGEGDTQYF	TRBD2	TRBJ2-3	TRBV3-1/TRBV3-2	-
TGTGCCAGCAGCCAAGAGAGTTGGTCGCTAAATTCACCCCTCCACTTT	CASSQESWSLNSPLHF	-	TRBJ1-6	TRBV4-2	-
TGTGCCAGCAGCTTGTATTCAACGGGGGATAGCAATCAGCCCCAGCATTTT	CASSLYSTGDSNQPQHF	-	TRBJ1-5	TRBV5-5	-
TGTGCCAGCAGTCCCTCGAAGCAGGTCTATAATTCACCCCTCCACTTT	CASSPSKQVYNSPLHF	-	TRBJ1-6	TRBV28	-
TGTGCCAGCAGCCGGGACTTTTACGAGCAGTACTTC	CASSRDFYEQYF	-	TRBJ2-7	TRBV28	few
TGTGCCAGCAGCAAAGGACTAGCGGGAGGTGGGGTGACCCAGTACTTC	CASSKGLAGGGVTQYF	TRBD2	TRBJ2-5	TRBV11-2	-
TGTGCCAGTAGTATGAGCGGGAGTATCTACGAGCAGTACTTC	CASSMSGSIYEQYF	TRBD2	TRBJ2-7	TRBV19	-
TGCAGCACCCGGGACAGCGACGAAAAACTGTTTTTT	CSTRDSDEKLFF	TRBD1	TRBJ1-4	TRBV29-1	-
TGTGCCAGCAGTGAAGGGACTAGCGTTACCCAGGGCGAGCAGTACTTC	CASSEGTSVTQGEQYF	TRBD2	TRBJ2-7	TRBV6-1	-
TGTGCCAGCCGACAGGGGGCTGACACTGAAGCTTTCTTT	CASRQGADTEAFF	TRBD1	TRBJ1-1	TRBV18	-
TGCGCCAGCAGGAACCAGTTGACAGAAAAACTGTTTTTT	CASRNQLTEKLFF	-	TRBJ1-4	TRBV5-1	-
TGTGCCAGCAGCCAAGCCACAGGGCGAGAGACCCAGTACTTC	CASSQATGRETQYF	-	TRBJ2-5	TRBV3-1/TRBV3-2	few
TGTGCCAGCAGTTTATCGCGTCGTGGTGAGACCCAGTACTTC	CASSLSRRGETQYF	-	TRBJ2-5	TRBV27	-
TGTGCCAGTAGTACCCCGATATGGGGGAGGGCCCAAGAGACCCAGTACTTC	CASSTPIWGRAQETQYF	TRBD2	TRBJ2-5	TRBV19	-
TGTGCCAGTAGCTGGAAGGGGAATTCACCCCTCCACTTT	CASSWKGNSPLHF	-	TRBJ1-6	TRBV19	-
TGTGCCAGCAGCCCCGACAGCTACTCTGGAAACACCATATATTTT	CASSPDSYSGNTIYF	-	TRBJ1-3	TRBV7-9	-
TGTGCCAGCAGCTTAACCCCCGGGGGCGGGGAGCTGTTTTTT	CASSLTPGGGELFF	-	TRBJ2-2	TRBV7-8	-
TGTGCCAGCAGCTGGGACAGAAACACCGGGGAGCTGTTTTTT	CASSWDRNTGELFF	TRBD1	TRBJ2-2	TRBV7-9	-
TGCGCCAGCAGCTTGGCTACAGGGGTCACTGAAGCTTTCTTT	CASSLATGVTEAFF	TRBD1	TRBJ1-1	TRBV5-1	-
TGTGCCAGCCAGACTAGTTCCGGGGAGCTGTTTTTT	CASQTSSGELFF	-	TRBJ2-2	TRBV18	-
TGTGCCAGCAGTTACTATCCCAGGGGCTCCTATGGCTACACCTTC	CASSYYPRGSYGYTF	-	TRBJ1-2	TRBV6-5	-
TGTGCCAGCAGCGTAGCTGGGACTAGCCAACTCTTC	CASSVAGTSQLF	TRBD2	TRBJ2-1	TRBV9	-
TGTGCCAGCAGCCAAAGCGAAACGAGAGCTTCTGGAAACACCATATATTTT	CASSQSETRASGNTIYF	-	TRBJ1-3	TRBV3-1/TRBV3-2	-
TGTGCCACCTATACAGGAGGGATTAACAATGAGCAGTTCTTC	CATYTGGINNEQFF	-	TRBJ2-1	TRBV10-3	-
TGTGCCAGCAGCGTAAACATTGTCTCTGGAAACACCATATATTTT	CASSVNIVSGNTIYF	-	TRBJ1-3	TRBV9	-
TGTGCCAGCAGTTACGACCGGGGTGGCTACACCTTC	CASSYDRGGYTF	-	TRBJ1-2	TRBV6-5	-
TGTGCCAGCAGCCCGCCCGTCGGTGAAGCTTTCTTT	CASSPPVGEAFF	-	TRBJ1-1	TRBV5-4	-
TGTGCCAGCAGTTCCGGGACAGTCCGATTCTATAATTCACCCCTCCACTTT	CASSSGTVRFYNSPLHF	TRBD1	TRBJ1-6	TRBV27	-
TGTGCCAGCAGCTTGCAGGGGATCACCGCTGGCTACACCTTC	CASSLQGITAGYTF	-	TRBJ1-2	TRBV5-4	-
TGTGCCAGCAGCCGCGCTGGACAGGGGAGCTATGGCTACACCTTC	CASSRAGQGSYGYTF	TRBD1	TRBJ1-2	TRBV3-1/TRBV3-2	-
TGTGCCAGCAGCCAAACCACCGCAGGGGCAACTAATGAAAAACTGTTTTTT	CASSQTTAGATNEKLFF	-	TRBJ1-4	TRBV3-1/TRBV3-2	-
TGTGCCAGCAGCAACCTGGGACTAGAGGTTGAGCAGTTCTTC	CASSNLGLEVEQFF	TRBD2	TRBJ2-1	TRBV7-9	-
TGTGCTACGGGGGACGGTCCCACAGATACGCAGTATTTT	CATGDGPTDTQYF	-	TRBJ2-3	TRBV24-1	-
TGTGCCAGCACTCTCAGGGGTTTGACCGGGGAGCTGTTTTTT	CASTLRGLTGELFF	-	TRBJ2-2	TRBV28	-